This TCR beta chain is from a study of shared clonotypes between healthy human individuals. Study-wide findings and caveats: Across a handful of donors, naive CD4 shared around 5%, naive CD8 3.5% to 4%, memory CD4 over 2%, memory CD8 0.4%.

On this clone: Its antigen is unidentified.

Method: immunoSEQ multiplex PCR; TCRdb's copy keeps in-frame clones and lacks some. The table lists roughly 1 million clones, around four fifths of them singletons. This CDR3 is built from 16 residues. The germline gives CDR1 SGHRS, CDR2 YFSETQ. Deletions cut 4 bases from V and 6 bases from J, with 22 bases between. Sequenced input: memory CD4+ T cells sorted from blood. The subset: CD45RA-negative fraction. This sequence originates from a man younger than 35 in good health. V gene TRBV5-1 combines with J gene TRBJ1-1; D not resolved. CDR3 in DNA: TGCGCCAGCAGCGTCAGTCCGAGTTTGGAAAACGCTGAAGCTTTCTTT. It is translated as CASSVSPSLENAEAFF. Looking up the rest from reference TRBV5-1 and TRBJ1-1 gives the full variable domain: KAGVTQTPRYLIKTRGQQVTLSCSPISGHRSVSWYQQTPGQGLQFLFEYFSETQRNKGNFPGRFSGRQFSNSRSEMNVSTLELGDSALYLCASSVSPSLENAEAFFGQGTRLTVV.